The rows below give T cell receptor beta chains drawn from one sample of a study of somatic mutations in cytotoxic T cells in rheumatoid arthritis. Here immunoSEQ multiplex PCR was the method, and the copy in TCRdb shows in-frame clones only, minus some. The sample has some 11,000 clones, 79% seen once. Source material: CD8+ T cells sorted from blood. These receptors were obtained from an adult with rheumatoid arthritis. The CDR3 runs from the conserved cysteine through the conserved F or W. The D gene is left open where the match is weak.

V	D	CDR3
TRBV27	TRBD1	CASSLRTGGLYEQYF
TRBV7-2	-	CASAGGGNSPLHF
TRBV11-3	-	CASSLEPLPTGELFF
TRBV6-5	TRBD1	CASSYLGGADGYTF
TRBV7-9	-	CASSLVRSNTGELFF
TRBV4-1	-	CASSLTPQDLSIYEQYF
TRBV29-1	-	CSVVVGIYEQYF
TRBV14	-	CASSQDLTGVYEQYF
TRBV7-9	-	CASSFVGVSGNTIYF
TRBV30	-	CAWSVARVSPAYEQYF
TRBV6-1	TRBD1	CASSVGQGAEKLFF
TRBV6-6	-	CASSSGLNQPQHF
TRBV29-1	-	CSATDGYKEAFF
TRBV5-6	-	CASSFGVTDTQYF
TRBV2	-	CASSDYEKLFF
TRBV9	TRBD2	CASSPGTSNEQFF
TRBV6-1	-	CASSEYMTGELFF
TRBV11-2	TRBD1	CASSLLQGGYGYTF
TRBV11-2	-	CASSYRGYGNTIYF
TRBV25-1	TRBD1	CASSAQGTAQETQYF
TRBV7-6	TRBD1	CASSFRGQDLSTNEKLFF
TRBV6-5	TRBD1	CASRPGQGNQPQHF
TRBV14	-	CASSPLGETQYF
TRBV30	-	CAWSVIMGWEGGYTF
TRBV9	-	CASSVDATGMNTEAFF
TRBV11-2	TRBD2	CASSSWAGAYNEQFF
TRBV29-1	-	CSVRAGGQMNTEAFF
TRBV28	TRBD1	CASSLLGQGAGYGYTF
TRBV7-3	-	CASSFDRDTQYF
TRBV5-6	-	CASSHGGQGETQYF
TRBV4-3	-	CASSQDRDEGWYTQYF
TRBV9	TRBD2	CASSKGLQETQYF
TRBV19	-	CASSIWGNSNQPQHF
TRBV5-4	-	CASSLGGVNTEAFF
TRBV21-1	-	CASSKAGVRGEQYF
TRBV15	-	CATSRVRLQETQYF
TRBV5-1	TRBD2	CASSLVAGALDTDTQYF
TRBV19	-	CASSDQRGWPGELFF
TRBV7-9	-	CASSSDSKNTGELFF
TRBV7-2	TRBD2	CASSFLPGLGNEQFF
TRBV27	-	CASSLIAGDSNQPQHF
TRBV28	-	CASSRRGGQPQHF
TRBV7-6	-	CASSPYSGLGYGYTF
TRBV4-3	-	CASSQDALGNYEQYF
TRBV7-8	TRBD1	CASSSRTGNYGYTF
TRBV4-3	-	CASSQDQGRLYEQYF
TRBV15	-	CATSRPPSDTQYF
TRBV7-9	-	CASSLAPADSLYEQYF
TRBV7-9	-	CASSLNTYEQYF
TRBV2	TRBD2	CASREGTSGGDGTQYF
TRBV7-2	-	CASRLRTYDLDTQYF
TRBV7-9	-	CASSLSLGAPEAFF
TRBV7-9	TRBD1	CASSTTGRWETQYF
TRBV6-4	TRBD2	CASSEGGTSDTDTQYF
TRBV27	TRBD1	CASSLGGLSMNWPLHF